Listed below are T cell receptor beta chains from one sample, sequenced in a study of early T cells in non-severe SARS-CoV-2 infection. TCRdb processed the 5' RACE reads anew with MiXCR; each CDR3 protein has one entry. The sample carries roughly 69,000 distinct CDR3 sequences, 10% recorded once. The sequences come from whole blood, collected at baseline. These receptors all come from an adult who was a healthcare worker with PCR-confirmed SARS-CoV-2 infection or an uninfected control (not recorded which). CDR3s include the opening cysteine and the closing phenylalanine or tryptophan.

TRBJ1-1 TRBV21-1 CASRKHQGRNTEAFF
TRBJ2-7 TRBV5-1 CASSPTTGFEQYF
TRBJ2-4 TRBV24-1 CATSTGAVDIQYF
TRBJ2-3 TRBV6-1 CASSEYVGGATDTQYF
TRBJ2-7 TRBV7-2 CASSLVGVIYEQYF
TRBJ2-7 TRBV28 CATQRQALGEQYF
TRBJ1-2 TRBV12-3/TRBV12-4 CASSPRRGGIHGYTF
TRBJ2-7 TRBV19 CASSRQGDSYEQYF
TRBJ2-5 TRBV2 CAEGAGNQETQYF
TRBJ2-3 TRBV2 CASNEVSGTDTQYF
TRBJ1-2 TRBV2 CASSELSEGDYGYTF
TRBJ1-3 TRBV6-1 CASSEDWTGVRNTIYF
TRBJ2-1 TRBV7-2 CASSFRTGVSSYNEQFF
TRBJ1-2 TRBV28 CASTPRQGVNYGYTF
TRBJ1-5 TRBV20-1 CSARAGTAYSNQPQHF
TRBJ2-1 TRBV5-1 CASSLPAPGNNEQFF
TRBJ2-7 TRBV12-3/TRBV12-4 CASIPSGRIVGEQYF
TRBJ1-6 TRBV7-2 CASSTGRSRNSPLHF
TRBJ2-7 TRBV2 CASRIQGSYEQYF
TRBJ1-6 TRBV10-3 CAIRPGQDNSPLHF